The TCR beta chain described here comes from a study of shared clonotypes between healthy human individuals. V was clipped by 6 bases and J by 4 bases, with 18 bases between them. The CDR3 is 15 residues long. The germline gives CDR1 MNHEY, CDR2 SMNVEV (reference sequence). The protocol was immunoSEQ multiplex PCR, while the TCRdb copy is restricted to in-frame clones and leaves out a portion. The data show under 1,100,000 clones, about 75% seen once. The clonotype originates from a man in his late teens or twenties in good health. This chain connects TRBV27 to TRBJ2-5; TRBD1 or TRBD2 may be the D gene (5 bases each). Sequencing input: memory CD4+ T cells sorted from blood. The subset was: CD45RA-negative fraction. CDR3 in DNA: TGTGCCAGCAGCCCCGGGGACGCCGTGGGAGAGACCCAGTACTTC. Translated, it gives CASSPGDAVGETQYF.